This T cell receptor (beta chain) was identified during a study of human T cells and chemical hapten exposure. Whole-study results and caveats: No shift was seen in TCRs above 1 in 1000 frequency with DPC sensitization. Relative to control repertoires, expanded TCRs gave rise to significantly more large CDR3 similarity clusters.

MiXCR, run by TCRdb on the RACE reads, gives a single entry per CDR3 protein. Of 87,000 or so distinct CDR3 sequences listed, 9.6% are singletons. For this clonotype: Its antigen is unknown.

Specified time point: pre-sensitization, week 0. Regarding treatment: therapeutic diphenylcyclopropenone sensitization with weekly scalp DPC. V was clipped by 3 bases and J by 8 bases, with 19 bases between them. Looked up from germline, CDR1 is DFQATT and CDR2 is SNEGSKA (reference sequence). This CDR3 region has 15 residues. The V call is TRBV20-1, the J call TRBJ2-2; D might be TRBD1 (6 bases). The TCR originated in a woman aged 35 to 49 with alopecia areata. Some clones in this sample may be carry-over from other donors' samples. The sample consisted of whole blood, taken in connection with sensitization to the hapten diphenylcyclopropenone (DPC). Written as DNA, the CDR3 is TGCAGTGCTAGGGGGGCGCAAGGGAGAGTTGGGGAGCTGTTTTTT. It codes for CSARGAQGRVGELFF.